A selection of T cell receptor beta chains follows, all from one sample in a study of regulatory T cells in long-lasting Graves disease. TCRdb used MiXCR to reprocess the multiplex PCR reads, holding one entry per CDR3 protein. The sample carries some 330,000 distinct CDR3 sequences, roughly 24% recorded once. This material consisted of peripheral blood mononuclear cells (PBMCs), taken when the disease was refractory, from a patient treated with antithyroid drugs. The receptors were sampled from a woman in her forties with Graves disease. Each CDR3 is given with its conserved first and last residue. The D gene is left open where the match is weak. For some rows the clone size is stated as once, few or many, or as a class when expanded; others skip it.

.	TRBV3-1	TRBD1	TRBJ1-2	TGTGCCAGCAGCCAAAGGAAGGGACCGGGACAGGGGTTTAAGGGCTACACCTTC	CASSQRKGPGQGFKGYTF
.	TRBV5-1	.	TRBJ2-3	TGTGCCAGCAGCCAAGACAGAAAGGGTAGCCCAGATACGCAGTATTTT	CASSQDRKGSPDTQYF
few	TRBV2	.	TRBJ2-7	TGTGCCAGCAGTGACAGGGTCTCCCACGAGCAGTACTTC	CASSDRVSHEQYF
.	TRBV29-1	.	TRBJ2-7	TGCAGCGTTGAAGATTACCGGGAGCAGTACTTC	CSVEDYREQYF
many	TRBV2	.	TRBJ1-4	TGTGCCAGCAAATGGAGAGCTAATGAAAAACTGTTTTTT	CASKWRANEKLFF
many	TRBV2	TRBD1	TRBJ2-5	TGTGCCAGCAGGACAGGGGAAGAAGAGACCCAGTACTTC	CASRTGEEETQYF
few	TRBV6-1	.	TRBJ2-7	TGTGCCAGCAGTGAAGCGCGCAGCTACGAGCAGTACTTC	CASSEARSYEQYF
.	TRBV20-1	TRBD2	TRBJ2-1	TGCAGTGCTAGAGAGGCGGGAGTCCACAATGAGCAGTTCTTC	CSAREAGVHNEQFF
few	TRBV7-9	.	TRBJ2-6	TGTGCCAGCAGCCTCCCGGCGAGGGTGGCCGGGGCCAACGTCCTGACTTTC	CASSLPARVAGANVLTF
.	TRBV4-1	TRBD1	TRBJ1-5	TGCGCCAGCAGCCAAGTCAGGGGGGTTTTTCAGCCCCAGCATTTT	CASSQVRGVFQPQHF
few	TRBV27	.	TRBJ1-6	TGTGCCAGCAGTTTTAAGGAGAATTCACCCCTCCACTTT	CASSFKENSPLHF
.	TRBV2	TRBD1	TRBJ2-1	TGTGCCGGGACAGGGATGAATGAGCAGTTCTTC	CAGTGMNEQFF
.	TRBV7-9	TRBD1	TRBJ2-7	TGTGCCAGCAGCCACCGGGACAGTGAGTCCTACGAGCAGTACTTC	CASSHRDSESYEQYF
few	TRBV28	TRBD2	TRBJ2-3	TGTGCCAGCAGTTTAGGGACTAGCGGGAGAGATACGCAGTATTTT	CASSLGTSGRDTQYF
many	TRBV28	.	TRBJ2-5	TGTGCCAGCAGTTCAGGGTCTGAAGAGACCCAGTACTTC	CASSSGSEETQYF
many	TRBV28	TRBD1	TRBJ1-1	TGTGCCAGCAGTAAAGGACAGGGAGGGACTGAAGCTTTCTTT	CASSKGQGGTEAFF